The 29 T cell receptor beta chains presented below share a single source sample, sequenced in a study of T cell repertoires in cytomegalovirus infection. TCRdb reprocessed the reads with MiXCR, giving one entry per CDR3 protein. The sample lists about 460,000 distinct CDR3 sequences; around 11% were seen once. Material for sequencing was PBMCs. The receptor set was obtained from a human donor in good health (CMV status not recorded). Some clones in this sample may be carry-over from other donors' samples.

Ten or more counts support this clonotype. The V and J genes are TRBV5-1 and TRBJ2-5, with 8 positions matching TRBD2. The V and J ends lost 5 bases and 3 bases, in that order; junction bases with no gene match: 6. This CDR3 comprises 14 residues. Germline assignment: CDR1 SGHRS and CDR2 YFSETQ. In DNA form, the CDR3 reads TGCGCCAGCAGGACGATGACTAGCGAAGAGACCCAGTACTTC. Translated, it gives CASRTMTSEETQYF.

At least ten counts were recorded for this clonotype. The CDR3 here is CASSVVGAGSYNEQFF. Written as DNA, the CDR3 is TGTGCCAGCAGCGTGGTTGGGGCGGGTAGCTACAATGAGCAGTTCTTC. The chain joins TRBV28 to TRBJ2-1, with D perhaps being TRBD1 or TRBD2 (5 bases each). Per germline, CDR1 MDHEN and CDR2 SYDVKM. The CDR3 spans 16 residues. Trimming shortened V by 6 bases and J by 3 bases, and 18 bases separated the two germline ends.

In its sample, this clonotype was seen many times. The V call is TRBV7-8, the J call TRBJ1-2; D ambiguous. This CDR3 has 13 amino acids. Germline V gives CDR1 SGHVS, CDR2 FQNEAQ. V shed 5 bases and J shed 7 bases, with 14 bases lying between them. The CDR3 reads CASSPQTLRGYTF. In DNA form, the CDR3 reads TGTGCCAGCAGCCCCCAGACCCTCCGTGGCTACACCTTC.

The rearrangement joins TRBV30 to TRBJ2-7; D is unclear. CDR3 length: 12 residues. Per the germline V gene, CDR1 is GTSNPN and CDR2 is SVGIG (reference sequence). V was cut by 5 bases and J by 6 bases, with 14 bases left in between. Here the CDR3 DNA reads TGTGCCTGGGGTACGTCGAGTCCCGAGCAGTACTTC. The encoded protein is CAWGTSSPEQYF.

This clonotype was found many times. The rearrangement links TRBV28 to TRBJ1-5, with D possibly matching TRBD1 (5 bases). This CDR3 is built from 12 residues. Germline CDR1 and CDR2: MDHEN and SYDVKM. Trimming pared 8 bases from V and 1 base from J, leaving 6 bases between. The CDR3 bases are TGTGCCAGCCGGGGGAGCAATCAGCCCCAGCATTTT. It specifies CASRGSNQPQHF. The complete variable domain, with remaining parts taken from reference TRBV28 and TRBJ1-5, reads DVKVTQSSRYLVKRTGEKVFLECVQDMDHENMFWYRQDPGLGLRLIYFSYDVKMKEKGDIPEGYSVSREKKERFSLILESASTNQTSMYLCASRGSNQPQHFGDGTRLSIL.

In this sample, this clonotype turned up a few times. CDR3 amino acids: CALAGQSNEKLFF. The CDR3 nucleotides read TGTGCCCTCGCGGGACAGTCTAATGAAAAACTGTTTTTT. V usage is TRBV2 and J usage is TRBJ1-4; 7 nucleotides agree with TRBD1. Germline assignment: CDR1 SNHLY and CDR2 FYNNEI. The CDR3 length is 13 residues. V trimming: 11 bases; J trimming: 3 bases; junction bases outside the gene matches: 6.

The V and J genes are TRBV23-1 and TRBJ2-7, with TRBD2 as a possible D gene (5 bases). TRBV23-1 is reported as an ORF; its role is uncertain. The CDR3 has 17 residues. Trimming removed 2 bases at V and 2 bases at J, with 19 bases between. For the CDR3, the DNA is TGCGCCAGCAGTCAAAACCGAAGGGAGAGCTCGCCCTACGAGCAGTACTTC. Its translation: CASSQNRRESSPYEQYF.

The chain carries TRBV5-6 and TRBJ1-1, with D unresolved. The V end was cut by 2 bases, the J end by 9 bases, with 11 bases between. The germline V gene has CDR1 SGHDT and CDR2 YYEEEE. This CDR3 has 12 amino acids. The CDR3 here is CASSFPTGKAFF. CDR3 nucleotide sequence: TGTGCCAGCAGCTTCCCTACCGGGAAAGCTTTCTTT.

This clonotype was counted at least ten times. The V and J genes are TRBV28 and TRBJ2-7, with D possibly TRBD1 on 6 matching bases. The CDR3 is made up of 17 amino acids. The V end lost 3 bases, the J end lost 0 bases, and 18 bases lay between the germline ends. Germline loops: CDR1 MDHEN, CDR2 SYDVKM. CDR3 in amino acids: CASSFDRNLYSSYEQYF. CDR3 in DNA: TGTGCCAGCAGTTTCGACAGGAACTTGTACTCCTCCTACGAGCAGTACTTC.

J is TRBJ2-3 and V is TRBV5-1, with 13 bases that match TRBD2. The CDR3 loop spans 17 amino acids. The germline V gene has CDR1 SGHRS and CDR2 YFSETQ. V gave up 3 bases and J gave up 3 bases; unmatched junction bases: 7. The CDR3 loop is CASSYRTSGSSTDTQYF. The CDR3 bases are TGCGCCAGCAGCTACCGGACTAGCGGGAGTAGTACAGATACGCAGTATTTT.

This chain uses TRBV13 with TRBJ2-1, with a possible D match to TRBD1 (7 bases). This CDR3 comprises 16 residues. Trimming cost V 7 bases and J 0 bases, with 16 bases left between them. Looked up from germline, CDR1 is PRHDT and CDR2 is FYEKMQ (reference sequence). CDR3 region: CASTPQGGSSYNEQFF. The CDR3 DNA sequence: TGTGCCAGCACCCCCCAGGGGGGAAGCTCCTACAATGAGCAGTTCTTC.

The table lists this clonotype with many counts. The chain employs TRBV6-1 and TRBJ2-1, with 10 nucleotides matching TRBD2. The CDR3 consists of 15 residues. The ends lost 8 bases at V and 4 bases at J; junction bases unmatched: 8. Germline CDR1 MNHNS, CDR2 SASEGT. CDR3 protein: CASPRAGGGYNEQFF. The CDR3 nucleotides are TGTGCCAGCCCTAGAGCGGGAGGGGGTTACAATGAGCAGTTCTTC.

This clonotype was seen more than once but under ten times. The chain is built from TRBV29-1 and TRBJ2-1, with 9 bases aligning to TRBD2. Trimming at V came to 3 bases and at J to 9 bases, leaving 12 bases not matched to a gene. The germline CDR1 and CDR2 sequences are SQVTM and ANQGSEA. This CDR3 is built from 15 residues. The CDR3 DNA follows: TGCAGCGTTGACCCCGGCCTAGCGGGAACGGGTGAGCAGTTCTTC. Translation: CSVDPGLAGTGEQFF.

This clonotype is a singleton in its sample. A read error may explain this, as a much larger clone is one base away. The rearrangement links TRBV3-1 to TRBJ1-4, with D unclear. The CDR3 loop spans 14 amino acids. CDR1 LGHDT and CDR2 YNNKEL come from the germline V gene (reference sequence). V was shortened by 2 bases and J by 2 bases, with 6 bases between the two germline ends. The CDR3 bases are TGTGCCAGCAGCCAAAGAGGGACTAATGAAAAACTGTTTTTT. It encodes CASSQRGTNEKLFF. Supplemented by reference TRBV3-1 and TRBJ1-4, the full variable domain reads DTAVSQTPKYLVTQMGNDKSIKCEQNLGHDTMYWYKQDSKKFLKIMFSYNNKELIINETVPNRFSPKSPDKAHLNLHINSLELGDSAVYFCASSQRGTNEKLFFGSGTQLSVL.

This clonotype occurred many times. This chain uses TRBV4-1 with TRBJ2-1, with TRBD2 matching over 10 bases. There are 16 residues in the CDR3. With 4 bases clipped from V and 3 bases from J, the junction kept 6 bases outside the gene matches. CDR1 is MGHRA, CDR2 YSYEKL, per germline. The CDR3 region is CASSRIAGGLYNEQFF. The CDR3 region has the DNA TGCGCCAGCAGCCGAATAGCGGGGGGCCTCTACAATGAGCAGTTCTTC.

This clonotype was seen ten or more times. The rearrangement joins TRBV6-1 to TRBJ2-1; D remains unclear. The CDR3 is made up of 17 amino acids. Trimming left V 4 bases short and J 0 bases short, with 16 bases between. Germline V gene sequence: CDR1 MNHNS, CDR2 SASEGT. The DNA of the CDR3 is TGTGCCAGCAGTGTGGCAGTCGTCGCGGACTCCTACAATGAGCAGTTCTTC. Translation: CASSVAVVADSYNEQFF.

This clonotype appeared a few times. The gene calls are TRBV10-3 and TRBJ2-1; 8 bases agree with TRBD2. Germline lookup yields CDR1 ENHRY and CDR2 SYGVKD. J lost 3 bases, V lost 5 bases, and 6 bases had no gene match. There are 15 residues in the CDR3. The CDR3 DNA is TGTGCCATCAGTCCCGCGGGGGGCCTCTACAATGAGCAGTTCTTC. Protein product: CAISPAGGLYNEQFF.

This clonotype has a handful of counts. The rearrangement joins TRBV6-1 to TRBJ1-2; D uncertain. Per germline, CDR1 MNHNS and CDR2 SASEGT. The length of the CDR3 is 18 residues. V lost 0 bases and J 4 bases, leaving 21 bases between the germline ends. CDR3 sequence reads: CASSEAFLTSMRIYGYTF. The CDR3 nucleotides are TGTGCCAGCAGTGAAGCTTTTCTAACGAGTATGCGGATCTATGGCTACACCTTC.

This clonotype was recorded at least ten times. The CDR3 sequence is CASSPHSGGKNQPQHF. CDR3 DNA sequence: TGTGCCAGCAGTCCCCATTCAGGGGGAAAGAATCAGCCCCAGCATTTT. The gene calls are TRBV27 and TRBJ1-5; 7 bases map to TRBD1. In germline, CDR1 is MNHEY, CDR2 SMNVEV (reference sequence). Unmatched junction bases numbered 11, after V lost 5 bases and J lost 4 bases. This CDR3 region has 16 residues.

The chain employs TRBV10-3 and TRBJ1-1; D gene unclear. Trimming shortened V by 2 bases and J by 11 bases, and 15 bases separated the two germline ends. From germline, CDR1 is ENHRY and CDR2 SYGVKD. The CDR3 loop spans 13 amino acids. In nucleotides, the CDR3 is TGTGCCATCAGTGAGACTGGAGAGGTTGGGGCTTTCTTT. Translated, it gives CAISETGEVGAFF.

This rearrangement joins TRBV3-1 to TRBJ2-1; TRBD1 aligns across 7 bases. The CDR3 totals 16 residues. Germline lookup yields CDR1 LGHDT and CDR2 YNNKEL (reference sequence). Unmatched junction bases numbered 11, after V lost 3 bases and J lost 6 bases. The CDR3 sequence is CASSHHSGTAGNEQFF. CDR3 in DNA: TGTGCCAGCAGCCACCATTCCGGGACAGCAGGCAATGAGCAGTTCTTC.

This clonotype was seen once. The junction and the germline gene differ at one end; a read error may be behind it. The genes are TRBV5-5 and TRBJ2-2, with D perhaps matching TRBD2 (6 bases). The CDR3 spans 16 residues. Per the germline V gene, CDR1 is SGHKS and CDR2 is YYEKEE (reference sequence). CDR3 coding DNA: TGTGCCAGCAGCTTGCAGGGCGGCCAGAACACCGGGGGGCTGTTTTTT. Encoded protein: CASSLQGGQNTGGLFF.

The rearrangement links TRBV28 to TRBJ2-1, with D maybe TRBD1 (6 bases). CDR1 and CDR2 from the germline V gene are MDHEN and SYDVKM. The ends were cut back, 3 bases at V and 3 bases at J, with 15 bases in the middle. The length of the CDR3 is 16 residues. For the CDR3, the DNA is TGTGCCAGCAGTTTTACACATCTGGACAGCTACAATGAGCAGTTCTTC. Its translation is CASSFTHLDSYNEQFF.

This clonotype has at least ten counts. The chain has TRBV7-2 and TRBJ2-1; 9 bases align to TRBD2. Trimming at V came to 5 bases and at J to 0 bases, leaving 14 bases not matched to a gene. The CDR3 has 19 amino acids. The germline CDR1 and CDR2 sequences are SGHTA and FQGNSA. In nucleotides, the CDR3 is TGTGCCAGCAGCCGACGGACAGGTCTAGCGGGGAGCTCCTACAATGAGCAGTTCTTC. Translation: CASSRRTGLAGSSYNEQFF. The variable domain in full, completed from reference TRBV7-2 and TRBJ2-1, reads GAGVSQSPSNKVTEKGKDVELRCDPISGHTALYWYRQSLGQGLEFLIYFQGNSAPDKSGLPSDRFSAERTGGSVSTLTIQRTQQEDSAVYLCASSRRTGLAGSSYNEQFFGPGTRLTVL.

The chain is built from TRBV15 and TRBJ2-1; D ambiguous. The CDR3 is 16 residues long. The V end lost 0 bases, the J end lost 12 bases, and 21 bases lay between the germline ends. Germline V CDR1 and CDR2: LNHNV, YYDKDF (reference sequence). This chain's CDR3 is CATSRDVGGRISSQFF. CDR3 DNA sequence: TGTGCCACCAGCAGAGACGTAGGCGGAAGAATAAGCTCGCAGTTCTTC. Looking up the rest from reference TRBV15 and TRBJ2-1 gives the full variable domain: DAMVIQNPRYQVTQFGKPVTLSCSQTLNHNVMYWYQQKSSQAPKLLFHYYDKDFNNEADTPDNFQSRRPNTSFCFLDIRSPGLGDTAMYLCATSRDVGGRISSQFFGPGTRLTVL.

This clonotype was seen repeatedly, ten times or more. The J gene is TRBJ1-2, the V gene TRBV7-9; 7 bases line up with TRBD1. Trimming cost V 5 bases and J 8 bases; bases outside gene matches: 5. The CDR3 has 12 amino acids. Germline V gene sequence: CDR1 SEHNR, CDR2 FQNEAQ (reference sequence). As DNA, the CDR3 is TGTGCCAGCAGCCCCCGACAGGGAGGCTACACCTTC. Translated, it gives CASSPRQGGYTF.

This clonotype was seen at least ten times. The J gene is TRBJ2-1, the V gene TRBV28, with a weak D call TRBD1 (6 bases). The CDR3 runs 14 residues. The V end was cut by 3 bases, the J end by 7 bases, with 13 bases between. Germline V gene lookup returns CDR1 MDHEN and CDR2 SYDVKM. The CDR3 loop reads CASSFRDTTNEQFF. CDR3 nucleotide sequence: TGTGCCAGCAGTTTTCGGGACACGACTAATGAGCAGTTCTTC.

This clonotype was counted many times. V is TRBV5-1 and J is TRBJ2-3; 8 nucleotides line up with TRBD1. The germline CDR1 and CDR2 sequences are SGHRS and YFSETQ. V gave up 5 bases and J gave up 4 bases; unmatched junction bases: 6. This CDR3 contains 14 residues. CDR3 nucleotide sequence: TGCGCCAGCAGTTCGGACAGGGCCGCAGATACGCAGTATTTT. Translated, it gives CASSSDRAADTQYF. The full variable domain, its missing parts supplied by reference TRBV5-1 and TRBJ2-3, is KAGVTQTPRYLIKTRGQQVTLSCSPISGHRSVSWYQQTPGQGLQFLFEYFSETQRNKGNFPGRFSGRQFSNSRSEMNVSTLELGDSALYLCASSSDRAADTQYFGPGTRLTVL.

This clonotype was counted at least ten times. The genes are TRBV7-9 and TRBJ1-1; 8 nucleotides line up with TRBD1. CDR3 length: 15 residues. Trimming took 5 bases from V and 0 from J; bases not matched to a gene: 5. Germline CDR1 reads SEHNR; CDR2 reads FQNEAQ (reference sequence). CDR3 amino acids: CASSTHRGVNTEAFF. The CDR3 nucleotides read TGTGCCAGCAGCACCCACAGGGGGGTGAACACTGAAGCTTTCTTT.